This entry is about one T cell receptor (beta chain). Antigen unknown. This entry is derived from a study of shared clonotypes between healthy human individuals. The CDR3 spans 14 residues. Looked up from germline, CDR1 is SGHTA and CDR2 is FQGTGA. The V and J ends lost 6 bases and 4 bases, in that order; junction bases with no gene match: 6. The authors' processing: Filtering of immunoSEQ junctional sequences could not match full-length read filtering. This table comes from immunoSEQ multiplex PCR, and its TCRdb copy is limited to in-frame clones, with some not included. The V and J calls and clone size are taken from that table; D and trimming were inferred from the DNA. The sample holds about 470,000 clones, roughly 77% seen once. Study conclusions and caveats: Specimens sampled were limited to blood, with tissue repertoires likely differing.

The sequence was collected from a woman in her 40s in good health. Some clones in this sample may be carry-over from other donors' samples. The sequencing sample was made of PBMCs. The chain combines TRBV7-3 with TRBJ2-1; 7 nucleotides agree with TRBD1. The DNA of the CDR3 is TGTGCCAGCAGTCCCAAGGGACAGTACAATGAGCAGTTCTTC. As protein: CASSPKGQYNEQFF.